This T cell receptor (beta chain) derives from a study of long-term antiretroviral therapy in people with HIV. Broader study findings: Sampling of blood ran from the mid-2000s to the late 2010s, and older ART regimens were possibly in use.

The count of this clone is one. The antigen is not known. V was pared by 6 bases and J by 3 bases, with 18 bases between. The CDR3 is made up of 15 amino acids. Germline CDR1 ENHRY, CDR2 SYGVKD. Samples were assayed with immunoSEQ v3.0 at survey level. In sequencing, about 40,000-55,000 T-cell genomes per sample were targeted. Only in-frame clones appear in the TCRdb table, and some are missing; sequencing was by immunoSEQ multiplex PCR. The sample lists 15,000 to 20,000 clones, 60% to 85% occurring once. The sequencing used unsorted PBMCs, collected roughly 2.2 years before starting antiretroviral therapy. This receptor was taken from a man younger than 45 with HIV. The chain is built from TRBV10-3 and TRBJ2-7, with D possibly being TRBD1 or TRBD2 (5 bases each). CDR3 sequence: CAISQGVQGSYEQYF. Here the CDR3 DNA reads TGTGCCATCAGCCAGGGAGTCCAAGGGAGCTACGAGCAGTACTTC.